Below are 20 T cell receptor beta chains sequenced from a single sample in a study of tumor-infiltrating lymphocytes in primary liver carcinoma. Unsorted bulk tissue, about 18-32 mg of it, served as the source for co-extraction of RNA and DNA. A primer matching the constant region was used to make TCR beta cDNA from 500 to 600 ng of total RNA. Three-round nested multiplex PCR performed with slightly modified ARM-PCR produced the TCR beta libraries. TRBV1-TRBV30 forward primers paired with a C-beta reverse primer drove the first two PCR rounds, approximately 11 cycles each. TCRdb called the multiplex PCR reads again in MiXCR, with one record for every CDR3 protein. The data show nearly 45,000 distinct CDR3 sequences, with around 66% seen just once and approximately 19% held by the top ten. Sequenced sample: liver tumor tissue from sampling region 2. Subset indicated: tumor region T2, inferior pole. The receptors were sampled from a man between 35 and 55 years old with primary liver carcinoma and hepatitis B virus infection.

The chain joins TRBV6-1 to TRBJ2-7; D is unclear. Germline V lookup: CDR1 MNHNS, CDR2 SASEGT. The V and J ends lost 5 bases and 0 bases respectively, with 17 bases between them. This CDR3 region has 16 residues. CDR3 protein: CASSRSTPASSYEQYF. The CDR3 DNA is TGTGCCAGCAGTCGCTCAACGCCCGCGAGCTCCTACGAGCAGTACTTC.

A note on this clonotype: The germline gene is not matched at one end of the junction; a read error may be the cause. The CDR3 here is CANSRGLGSTGELFF. CDR3 coding DNA: TGTGCCAACAGTAGGGGACTAGGCAGCACCGGGGAACTGTTTTTT. This sequence joins TRBV28 and TRBJ2-2; TRBD2 matches at 8 bases. The CDR3 contains 15 residues. Germline V gives CDR1 MDHEN, CDR2 SYDVKM.

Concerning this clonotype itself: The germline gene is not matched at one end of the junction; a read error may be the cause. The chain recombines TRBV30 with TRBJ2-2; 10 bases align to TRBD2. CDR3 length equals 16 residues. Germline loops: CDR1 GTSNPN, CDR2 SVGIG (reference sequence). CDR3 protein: CALSAFGTSEPGEMFF. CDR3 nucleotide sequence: TGTGCCTTGAGTGCCTTTGGGACTAGCGAGCCCGGGGAGATGTTTTTT.

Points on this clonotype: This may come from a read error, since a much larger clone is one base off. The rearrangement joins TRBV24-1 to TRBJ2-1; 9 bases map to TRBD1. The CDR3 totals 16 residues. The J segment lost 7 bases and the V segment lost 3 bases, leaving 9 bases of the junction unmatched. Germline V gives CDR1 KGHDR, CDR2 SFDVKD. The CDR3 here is CATSDPGTGLMNEQFF. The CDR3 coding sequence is TGTGCCACCAGTGATCCCGGGACAGGGTTAATGAATGAGCAGTTCTTC.

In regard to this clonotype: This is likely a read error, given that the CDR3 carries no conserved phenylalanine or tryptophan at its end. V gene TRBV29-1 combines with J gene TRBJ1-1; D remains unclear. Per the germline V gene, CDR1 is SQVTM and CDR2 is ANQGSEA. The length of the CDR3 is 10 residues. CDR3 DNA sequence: TGCAGGGTACTTGACACCGAAGCTTTCTCT. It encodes CRVLDTEAFS.

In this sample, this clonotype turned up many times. The CDR3 reads CASSPDRVSAYEQYF. The CDR3 DNA follows: TGTGCCAGCAGCCCCGACAGGGTATCGGCCTACGAGCAGTACTTC. The chain has TRBV14 and TRBJ2-7, with 7 bases lining up with TRBD1. V was clipped by 4 bases and J by 2 bases; unmatched bases: 8. The length of the CDR3 is 15 residues. Germline CDR1 SGHDN, CDR2 FVKESK.

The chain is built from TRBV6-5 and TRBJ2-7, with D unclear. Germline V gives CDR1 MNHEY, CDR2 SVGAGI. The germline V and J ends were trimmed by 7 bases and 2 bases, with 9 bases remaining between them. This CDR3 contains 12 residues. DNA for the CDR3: TGTGCCAGCAAGTCTCAGACCTACGAGCAGTACTTC. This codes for CASKSQTYEQYF.

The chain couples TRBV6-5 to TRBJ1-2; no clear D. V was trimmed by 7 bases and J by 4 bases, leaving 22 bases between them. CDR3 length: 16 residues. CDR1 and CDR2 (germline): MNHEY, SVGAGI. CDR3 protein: CASTSGVEVVSYGYTF. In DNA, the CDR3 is TGTGCCAGCACTTCCGGGGTCGAGGTCGTCAGCTATGGCTACACCTTC.

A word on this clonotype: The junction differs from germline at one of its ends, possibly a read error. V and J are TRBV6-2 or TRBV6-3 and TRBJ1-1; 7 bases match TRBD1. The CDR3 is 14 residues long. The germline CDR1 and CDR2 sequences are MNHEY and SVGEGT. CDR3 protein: CAGSWIGGNTEAFF. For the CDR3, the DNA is TGTGCCGGCAGTTGGATAGGGGGCAACACTGAAGCTTTCTTT.

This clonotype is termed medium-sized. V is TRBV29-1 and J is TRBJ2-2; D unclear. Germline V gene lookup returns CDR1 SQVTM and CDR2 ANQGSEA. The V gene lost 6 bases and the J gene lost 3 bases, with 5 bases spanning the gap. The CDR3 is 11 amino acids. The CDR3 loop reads CSVLYTGELFF. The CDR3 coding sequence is TGCAGCGTCCTTTACACCGGGGAGCTGTTTTTT.

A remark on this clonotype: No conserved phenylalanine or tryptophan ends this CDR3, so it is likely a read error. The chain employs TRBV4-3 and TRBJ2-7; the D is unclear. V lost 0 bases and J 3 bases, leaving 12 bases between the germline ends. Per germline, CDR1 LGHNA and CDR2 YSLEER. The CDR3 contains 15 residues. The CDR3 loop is CASSQEYESNYEQYL. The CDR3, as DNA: TGCGCCAGCAGCCAAGAGTACGAGAGTAACTACGAGCAGTACTTA.

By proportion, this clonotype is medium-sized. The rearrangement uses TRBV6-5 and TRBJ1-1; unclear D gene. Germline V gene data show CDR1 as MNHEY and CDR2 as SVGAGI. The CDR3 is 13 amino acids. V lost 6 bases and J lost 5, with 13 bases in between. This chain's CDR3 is CASRSEEETEAFF. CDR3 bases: TGTGCCAGCAGATCGGAGGAGGAGACTGAAGCTTTCTTT.

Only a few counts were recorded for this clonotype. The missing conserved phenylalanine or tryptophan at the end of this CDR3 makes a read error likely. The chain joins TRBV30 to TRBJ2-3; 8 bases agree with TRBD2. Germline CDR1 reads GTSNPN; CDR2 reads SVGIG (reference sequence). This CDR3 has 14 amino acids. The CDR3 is CTWSRLAFTDTQYL. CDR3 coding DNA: TGTACCTGGAGCCGACTAGCGTTCACAGATACGCAGTATTTA.

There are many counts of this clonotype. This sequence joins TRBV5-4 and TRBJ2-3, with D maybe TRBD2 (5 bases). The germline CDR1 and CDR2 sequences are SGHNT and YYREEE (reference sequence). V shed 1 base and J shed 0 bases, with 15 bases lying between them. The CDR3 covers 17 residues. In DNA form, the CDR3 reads TGTGCCAGCAGCTTGATGGGGAGCGGAGTAAGCACAGATACGCAGTATTTT. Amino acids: CASSLMGSGVSTDTQYF.

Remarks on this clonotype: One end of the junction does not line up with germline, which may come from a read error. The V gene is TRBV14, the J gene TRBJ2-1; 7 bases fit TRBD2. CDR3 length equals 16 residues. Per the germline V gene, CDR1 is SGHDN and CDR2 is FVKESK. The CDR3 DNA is TGTGCCAGCAGTGCCGTAGCGGGTTGGGTAAACAATGGGCAGTTATTC. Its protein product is CASSAVAGWVNNGQLF.

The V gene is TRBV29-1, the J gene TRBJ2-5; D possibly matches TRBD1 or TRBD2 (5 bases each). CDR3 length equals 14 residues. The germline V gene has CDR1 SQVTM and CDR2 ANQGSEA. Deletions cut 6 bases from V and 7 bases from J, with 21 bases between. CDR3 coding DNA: TGCAGCGTGACGGACCCGGACACACTAGGGACCCAGTACTTC. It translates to CSVTDPDTLGTQYF.

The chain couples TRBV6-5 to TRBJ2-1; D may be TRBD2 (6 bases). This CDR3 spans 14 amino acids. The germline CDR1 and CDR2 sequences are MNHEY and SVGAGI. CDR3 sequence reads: CTSSRVADYNEQFF. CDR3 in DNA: TGTACTAGCAGTCGAGTAGCGGATTACAATGAGCAGTTCTTC.

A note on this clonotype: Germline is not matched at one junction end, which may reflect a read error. The CDR3: CASSLGPSYNGQFF. CDR3 nucleotides: TGTGCCAGCAGCTTGGGACCCTCCTACAATGGGCAGTTCTTC. The genes are TRBV5-4 and TRBJ2-1; D unclear. The CDR3 is 14 residues long. Per the germline V gene, CDR1 is SGHNT and CDR2 is YYREEE (reference sequence).

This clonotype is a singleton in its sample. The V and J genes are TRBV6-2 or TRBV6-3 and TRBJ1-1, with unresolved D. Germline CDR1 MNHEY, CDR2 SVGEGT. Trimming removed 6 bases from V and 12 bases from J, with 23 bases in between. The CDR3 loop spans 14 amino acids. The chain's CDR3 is CASRLSVLNTGTFF. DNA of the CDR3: TGTGCCAGCAGATTGTCAGTGCTGAACACTGGAACTTTCTTT.

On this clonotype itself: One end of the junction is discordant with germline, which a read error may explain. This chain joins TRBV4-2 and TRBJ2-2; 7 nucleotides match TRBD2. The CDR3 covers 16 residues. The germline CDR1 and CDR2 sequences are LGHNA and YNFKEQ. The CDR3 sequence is CASSQEWREYTGDLFF. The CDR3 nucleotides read TGTGCCAGCAGCCAAGAATGGCGGGAGTACACCGGGGACCTGTTTTTC.